The next 10 T cell receptor beta chains were all read from a single sample in a study of monozygotic twins with inflammatory bowel disease. TCRdb processed the 5' RACE reads again and assigns one entry to each CDR3 protein, with no DNA. The repertoire table contains some 83,000 distinct CDR3 sequences. Sequenced: blood. These receptors were collected from a human donor with ulcerative colitis or Crohn's disease, or a healthy co-twin of an affected twin (not recorded which).

The V gene is TRBV2, the J gene TRBJ1-1. Germline V gene data show CDR1 as SNHLY and CDR2 as FYNNEI. This CDR3 region has 14 residues. CDR3 region: CASSAEQVNTEAFF. The full variable domain, its missing parts supplied by reference TRBV2 and TRBJ1-1, is EPEVTQTPSHQVTQMGQEVILRCVPISNHLYFYWYRQILGQKVEFLVSFYNNEISEKSEIFDDQFSVERPDGSNFTLKIRSTKLEDSAMYFCASSAEQVNTEAFFGQGTRLTVV.

J is TRBJ1-6 and V is TRBV5-1. The CDR3 consists of 16 residues. Germline V gives CDR1 SGHRS, CDR2 YFSETQ. This chain's CDR3 is CASSLGTADYNSPLHF.

The V gene is TRBV20-1, the J gene TRBJ1-2; TCRdb's D call, TRBD1, is unchecked because there is no DNA. CDR1 and CDR2 from the germline V gene are DFQATT and SNEGSKA (reference sequence). This CDR3 region has 13 residues. The CDR3 reads CSASQQGFYSYTF.

This chain links TRBV5-1 with TRBJ2-3. CDR3 length: 14 amino acids. The V gene's germline CDR1 is SGHRS and CDR2 YFSETQ. CDR3: CASSGTASTDTQYF.

The chain employs TRBV5-6 and TRBJ2-3; absent DNA, TCRdb's TRBD1 call cannot be checked. The CDR3 is made up of 15 amino acids. Germline values: CDR1 SGHDT, CDR2 YYEEEE. The CDR3 protein is CASSPRQSSTDTQYF. The variable domain in full, with the rest retrieved from reference TRBV5-6 and TRBJ2-3, is DAGVTQSPTHLIKTRGQQVTLRCSPKSGHDTVSWYQQALGQGPQFIFQYYEEEERQRGNFPDRFSGHQFPNYSSELNVNALLLGDSALYLCASSPRQSSTDTQYFGPGTRLTVL.

The J gene is TRBJ2-7, the V gene TRBV20-1. The CDR3 runs to 13 residues. Germline CDR1 DFQATT, CDR2 SNEGSKA (reference sequence). The CDR3 region is CSAFGVYNYEQYF.

The V and J genes are TRBV5-1 and TRBJ2-6; TCRdb selects TRBD1, and the lack of DNA leaves this call unchecked. The germline V gene has CDR1 SGHRS and CDR2 YFSETQ. The CDR3 runs 18 residues. The CDR3 spells CASSLAGQAIVGANVLTF.

The chain employs TRBV29-1 and TRBJ2-7; TCRdb's assignment of TRBD2 cannot be checked, as there is no DNA. Germline CDR1 is SQVTM and CDR2 is ANQGSEA. The CDR3 loop spans 13 amino acids. CDR3 protein: CSVARGLSYEQYF.

The rearrangement uses TRBV7-2 and TRBJ2-7; TCRdb's assignment of TRBD2 cannot be checked, as there is no DNA. The germline CDR1 and CDR2 sequences are SGHTA and FQGNSA. CDR3 length: 16 amino acids. The CDR3 spells CASSLVSGGHTYEQYF. Looking up the rest from reference TRBV7-2 and TRBJ2-7 gives the full variable domain: GAGVSQSPSNKVTEKGKDVELRCDPISGHTALYWYRQSLGQGLEFLIYFQGNSAPDKSGLPSDRFSAERTGGSVSTLTIQRTQQEDSAVYLCASSLVSGGHTYEQYFGPGTRLTVT.

The chain joins TRBV6-1 to TRBJ1-5; there is no DNA to check the TCRdb D call of TRBD1. Germline V gene sequence: CDR1 MNHNS, CDR2 SASEGT. The CDR3 consists of 16 residues. This CDR3 reads CASSGLTGAGNQPQHF.